This T cell receptor beta chain was captured by sequencing in a study of blood T cell repertoires in COVID-19. Across the whole study: Italy, Spain and the United States were the sources of the convalescent and acute COVID-19 samples. Sample material is recorded as cDNA or gDNA derived from T cells, B-cell-depleted T cells, or PBMCs.

Losses at the gene ends were 4 bases for V and 6 bases for J; bases not matched to a gene: 14. The CDR3 spans 17 residues. CDR1 and CDR2 (germline): LNHNV, YYDKDF (reference sequence). Libraries were prepared by immunoSEQ multiplex PCR; TCRdb keeps only in-frame clonotypes and omits some of them. The table records around 250,000 clones, roughly 86% of them present only once. Grouping used clinical history reported by participants in a survey and questionnaire. The study counted Cohort 3 donors as recovered given two negative PCRs, clearance, or symptom resolution. This chain links TRBV15 with TRBJ2-1, with 8 bases that match TRBD2. The specimen was PBMCs or T cells enriched from blood (not recorded which). This receptor was taken from a woman aged 45-60 years who had recovered from COVID-19. CDR3 in DNA: TGTGCCACCAGCACGCTACCGGGAGGGAGAAATTTCAATGAGCAGTTCTTC. Translated, it gives CATSTLPGGRNFNEQFF.